Following are 28 T cell receptor beta chains from one sample sequenced in a study of T cell repertoires in cytomegalovirus infection (dated by TCRdb to the late 2010s). This specimen's treatment or condition label, per the study, means: in vitro stimulation with specific CMV peptide epitopes to enrich CMV-specific T cells. These TCRs' antigens remain unknown. Sequencer: Illumina HiSeq 1500. TCRdb reworked the public reads: Q25 trimming with fastp, MiXCR clone assembly, productive beta chains retained. Identical CDR3 protein sequences are pooled into one entry, listed with their most common genes and DNA. Counted in this sample were roughly 990,000 distinct CDR3 sequences; approximately 31% of them appeared once. The ten largest clones take up around an eighth of the sample. The input for sequencing was cultured CD8+ T cells from PBMCs, taken from culture after CMV antigen stimulation. The receptors were sampled from a human donor in good health (CMV status not recorded). Some clones in this sample may be carry-over from other donors' samples.

This clonotype appeared a few times. This chain links TRBV4-3 with TRBJ2-3; D possibly corresponds to TRBD2 (5 bases). This CDR3 has 14 amino acids. The V end was cut by 1 base, the J end by 5 bases, with 10 bases between. From germline, CDR1 is LGHNA and CDR2 YSLEER. CDR3 residues: CASSQVSGGDTQYF. In nucleotides, the CDR3 is TGCGCCAGCAGCCAAGTCTCCGGAGGAGATACGCAGTATTTT.

This chain uses TRBV7-9 with TRBJ1-2; D not certain. Trimming cost V 2 bases and J 0 bases, with 10 bases left between them. CDR3 length: 15 amino acids. Per the germline V gene, CDR1 is SEHNR and CDR2 is FQNEAQ (reference sequence). The CDR3 sequence is CASSLTRSPNYGYTF. The DNA for the CDR3 is TGTGCCAGCAGCTTAACACGGTCACCTAACTATGGCTACACCTTC.

CDR3 residues: CASSEGQELTDTQYF. The DNA of the CDR3 is TGTGCCAGCAGTGAGGGACAGGAGCTCACAGATACGCAGTATTTT. The chain joins TRBV6-1 to TRBJ2-3; 8 bases align to TRBD1. V lost 3 bases to trimming and J lost 2 bases; unmatched junction nucleotides: 4. This CDR3 has 15 residues. Germline V CDR1 and CDR2: MNHNS, SASEGT.

Only a few counts were recorded for this clonotype. CDR3 DNA sequence: TGTGCCAGCAGTCAGACCGGGACAGGGAATCAGCCCCAGCATTTT. Its translation: CASSQTGTGNQPQHF. The chain couples TRBV6-6 to TRBJ1-5, with TRBD1 matching 9 bases. Trimming cost V 5 bases and J 4 bases; bases outside gene matches: 6. Germline V gives CDR1 MNHNY, CDR2 SVGAGI (reference sequence). The CDR3 spans 15 residues.

The genes are TRBV19 and TRBJ2-5, with 7 bases matching TRBD2. The CDR3 contains 19 residues. Germline-derived CDR1 and CDR2 are LNHDA and SQIVND (reference sequence). V was clipped by 4 bases and J by 1 base; unmatched bases: 18. The chain's CDR3 is CASSKRRGMRAAGQETQYF. The CDR3 region has the DNA TGTGCCAGTAGTAAGCGGCGGGGGATGCGAGCTGCGGGCCAAGAGACCCAGTACTTC.

This chain joins TRBV4-3 and TRBJ2-3, with D maybe TRBD2 (5 bases). The CDR3 spans 13 residues. From germline, CDR1 is LGHNA and CDR2 YSLEER. V was cut by 3 bases and J by 7 bases, with 11 bases left in between. The CDR3 reads CASSHGVPNTQYF. CDR3 nucleotide sequence: TGCGCCAGCAGCCACGGGGTCCCCAATACGCAGTATTTT.

The sample holds many counts of this clonotype. V gene TRBV2 combines with J gene TRBJ2-1, with 7 bases lining up with TRBD2. Germline V gives CDR1 SNHLY, CDR2 FYNNEI. The V segment lost 6 bases and the J segment 4 bases; nucleotides outside the gene matches: 6. This CDR3 is 14 amino acids long. The CDR3 spells CASSSRGRYNEQFF. CDR3 bases: TGTGCCAGCAGCTCGCGGGGGAGATACAATGAGCAGTTCTTC.

This clonotype showed up just once. The rearrangement uses TRBV6-6 and TRBJ2-7; D gene ambiguous. This CDR3 is 14 amino acids long. CDR1 is MNHNY, CDR2 SVGAGI, per germline (reference sequence). V was clipped by 5 bases and J by 3 bases, with 14 bases between them. CDR3 bases: TGTGCCAGCAGTGAGGTGGACCCGTTCTACGAGCAGTACGTC. It yields the protein CASSEVDPFYEQYV.

V usage is TRBV6-2 or TRBV6-3 and J usage is TRBJ2-5; D is ambiguous. V lost 11 bases and J lost 0, with 13 bases in between. Germline CDR1 reads MNHEY; CDR2 reads SVGEGT. The CDR3 spans 13 residues. CDR3 sequence: CACRADYQETQYF. CDR3 DNA sequence: TGTGCCTGTCGAGCTGATTACCAAGAGACCCAGTACTTC.

This clonotype occurred a few times. The V gene is TRBV24-1, the J gene TRBJ2-3; D may match TRBD1 or TRBD2 (5 bases each). Trimming left V 4 bases short and J 3 bases short, with 13 bases between. The CDR3 has 15 amino acids. CDR1 is KGHDR, CDR2 SFDVKD, per germline. The CDR3 nucleotides read TGTGCCACCAGTGACCACGGGACGGTGACAGATACGCAGTATTTT. It yields the protein CATSDHGTVTDTQYF.

V is TRBV5-5 and J is TRBJ2-7; 9 nucleotides align to TRBD1. V shed 3 bases, J shed 4 bases, and the junction held 8 bases outside the gene matches. The germline gives CDR1 SGHKS, CDR2 YYEKEE (reference sequence). The CDR3 runs 15 residues. The CDR3 DNA follows: TGTGCCAGCAGCTCGCCTGGGACAGGGCGGTACGAGCAGTACTTC. Translation: CASSSPGTGRYEQYF.

This clonotype has more than one count but fewer than ten. The V call is TRBV10-2, the J call TRBJ1-1, with a weak D call TRBD1 (6 bases). The CDR3 covers 17 residues. Germline values: CDR1 WSHSY, CDR2 SAAADI. V was cut by 6 bases and J by 3 bases, with 23 bases left in between. DNA of the CDR3: TGCGCCAGCAGCGGCCCCTACACAGGGTCACACCACACTGAAGCTTTCTTT. Encoded protein: CASSGPYTGSHHTEAFF.

This clonotype came up a few times. The J gene is TRBJ1-2, the V gene TRBV6-1; the match to TRBD1 covers 8 bases. The CDR3 is 15 amino acids. The ends lost 4 bases at V and 2 bases at J; junction bases unmatched: 6. Germline V CDR1 and CDR2: MNHNS, SASEGT. CDR3 nucleotides: TGTGCCAGCAGTGTATTGGGACAGGAGAACTATGGCTACACCTTC. It translates to CASSVLGQENYGYTF.

This clonotype was detected many times. The rearrangement joins TRBV10-3 to TRBJ1-2; D unclear. CDR3 length equals 11 residues. In germline, CDR1 is ENHRY, CDR2 SYGVKD. Between the trimmed V and J ends, which lost 7 bases and 3 bases, there was a span of 6 bases. The chain's CDR3 is CAIMEDYGYTF. The CDR3 DNA follows: TGTGCCATCATGGAAGACTATGGCTACACCTTC.

This clonotype came up a few times. The chain is built from TRBV7-9 and TRBJ2-3; TRBD2 aligns across 12 bases. V lost 8 bases and J lost 4; bases outside the gene matches: 4. The CDR3 consists of 14 residues. Looked up from germline, CDR1 is SEHNR and CDR2 is FQNEAQ (reference sequence). The CDR3 loop is CASGSSGGADTQYF. For the CDR3, the DNA is TGTGCCAGCGGGTCTAGCGGGGGGGCAGATACGCAGTATTTT.

This chain joins TRBV6-6 and TRBJ1-2; 7 nucleotides agree with TRBD1. This CDR3 has 17 amino acids. Per germline, CDR1 MNHNY and CDR2 SVGAGI (reference sequence). The V gene end was trimmed by 6 bases and the J gene end by 4 bases; junction bases not matched to a gene: 17. Here the CDR3 reads CASSRSGTASGPYGYTF. DNA for the CDR3: TGTGCCAGCAGCCGTTCCGGGACAGCCTCCGGCCCCTATGGCTACACCTTC.

This chain connects TRBV5-4 to TRBJ2-4; the match to TRBD2 covers 13 bases. The CDR3 runs to 18 residues. CDR1 and CDR2 from the germline V gene are SGHNT and YYREEE (reference sequence). Unmatched junction bases numbered 6, after V lost 2 bases and J lost 1 base. The CDR3, as DNA: TGTGCCAGCAGCTTAGACACTAGCGGGGGGGTCGCCAAAAACATTCAGTACTTC. Its protein is CASSLDTSGGVAKNIQYF. Full variable domain (outside the CDR3, taken from reference TRBV5-4 and TRBJ2-4): ETGVTQSPTHLIKTRGQQVTLRCSSQSGHNTVSWYQQALGQGPQFIFQYYREEENGRGNFPPRFSGLQFPNYSSELNVNALELDDSALYLCASSLDTSGGVAKNIQYFGAGTRLSVL.

This chain joins TRBV7-2 and TRBJ2-4; tentatively, D is TRBD1 or TRBD2 (6 bases each). Trimming left V 2 bases short and J 5 bases short, with 16 bases between. CDR3 length: 16 amino acids. Germline assignment: CDR1 SGHTA and CDR2 FQGNSA. The CDR3 nucleotides are TGTGCCAGCAGCTTAAGGGGGAGGCCCCCACAAAACATTCAGTACTTC. Amino acid sequence: CASSLRGRPPQNIQYF.

This clonotype was picked up one time. This sequence joins TRBV19 and TRBJ1-2; no definite D call. Germline V gene data show CDR1 as LNHDA and CDR2 as SQIVND (reference sequence). The CDR3 spans 13 residues. V was trimmed by 3 bases and J by 4 bases, leaving 9 bases between them. CDR3: CASSMDGAYGYTF. The CDR3 DNA reads TGTGCCAGTAGTATGGATGGAGCCTATGGCTACACCTTC.

This clonotype was seen repeatedly, ten times or more. The rearrangement joins TRBV7-6 to TRBJ1-1; no firm D call. Germline values: CDR1 SGHVS, CDR2 FNYEAQ. The CDR3 is 13 amino acids. The V and J ends lost 4 bases and 0 bases respectively, with 6 bases between them. The CDR3 DNA reads as TGTGCCAGCAGCTCCAGGATGAACACTGAAGCTTTCTTT. Translation gives CASSSRMNTEAFF.

This clonotype was counted a few times. This chain joins TRBV20-1 and TRBJ2-7; D gene unclear. The CDR3 sequence is 14 residues long. Germline V gene lookup returns CDR1 DFQATT and CDR2 SNEGSKA (reference sequence). V lost 3 bases to trimming and J lost 1 base, with 13 bases between them. The CDR3 nucleotides are TGCAGTGCTAGCCCCCCTCACAGTTCCTACGAGCAGTACTTC. Its protein product is CSASPPHSSYEQYF.

In its sample, this clonotype was seen many times. The gene calls are TRBV6-1 and TRBJ2-1; D unresolved. The germline V gene encodes CDR1 MNHNS and CDR2 SASEGT. The CDR3 contains 13 residues. V lost 5 bases to trimming and J lost 4 bases, with 9 bases between them. The CDR3 sequence is CASSYTRYNEQFF. DNA of the CDR3: TGTGCCAGCAGTTATACGAGGTACAATGAGCAGTTCTTC.

The V call is TRBV2, the J call TRBJ2-3, with D maybe TRBD1 (5 bases). CDR1 and CDR2 (germline): SNHLY, FYNNEI. The CDR3 contains 13 residues. The V gene lost 6 bases and the J gene lost 2 bases, with 9 bases spanning the gap. CDR3 nucleotides: TGTGCCAGCAGATACAGGAACACAGATACGCAGTATTTT. It yields the protein CASRYRNTDTQYF.

This clonotype was detected once. The chain has TRBV27 and TRBJ1-6; D remains ambiguous. The germline V gene encodes CDR1 MNHEY and CDR2 SMNVEV (reference sequence). CDR3 length equals 16 residues. Trimming pared 1 base from V and 6 bases from J, leaving 13 bases between. CDR3: CASSLLAGNINSPLHF. CDR3 nucleotide sequence: TGTGCCAGCAGTTTATTGGCGGGAAACATTAATTCACCCCTCCACTTT.

J is TRBJ1-1 and V is TRBV5-4; D ambiguous. The CDR3 spans 16 residues. V dropped 2 bases and J dropped 0 bases, with 14 bases sitting between them. CDR1 and CDR2 (germline): SGHNT, YYREEE (reference sequence). CDR3 protein: CASSFDPAGMNTEAFF. For the CDR3, the DNA is TGTGCCAGCAGCTTTGATCCCGCCGGGATGAACACTGAAGCTTTCTTT. The entire variable domain, with the rest obtained from reference TRBV5-4 and TRBJ1-1, is as follows: ETGVTQSPTHLIKTRGQQVTLRCSSQSGHNTVSWYQQALGQGPQFIFQYYREEENGRGNFPPRFSGLQFPNYSSELNVNALELDDSALYLCASSFDPAGMNTEAFFGQGTRLTVV.

This chain uses TRBV6-5 with TRBJ1-5; D unresolved. V dropped 7 bases and J dropped 3 bases, with 10 bases sitting between them. This CDR3 comprises 13 residues. The germline CDR1 and CDR2 sequences are MNHEY and SVGAGI. The CDR3 region is CASTKDPNQPQHF. The CDR3 DNA reads as TGTGCCAGCACCAAGGACCCCAATCAGCCCCAGCATTTT.

The chain recombines TRBV25-1 with TRBJ2-1; 9 positions match TRBD2. After removal of 1 base from V and 7 bases from J, the junction contained 5 bases not matched to a gene. CDR3 length equals 15 residues. Germline values: CDR1 MGHDK, CDR2 SYGVNS. This CDR3 is CASSEWRGGANEQFF. The CDR3 DNA is TGTGCCAGCAGTGAATGGCGCGGGGGGGCGAATGAGCAGTTCTTC.

The J gene is TRBJ2-7, the V gene TRBV12-3 or TRBV12-4; maybe TRBD1 (6 bases). The CDR3 contains 12 residues. V was clipped by 8 bases and J by 3 bases, with 11 bases between them. The CDR3 loop is CASSRGFYEQYF. CDR3 DNA sequence: TGTGCCAGCTCGAGGGGGTTCTACGAGCAGTACTTC.